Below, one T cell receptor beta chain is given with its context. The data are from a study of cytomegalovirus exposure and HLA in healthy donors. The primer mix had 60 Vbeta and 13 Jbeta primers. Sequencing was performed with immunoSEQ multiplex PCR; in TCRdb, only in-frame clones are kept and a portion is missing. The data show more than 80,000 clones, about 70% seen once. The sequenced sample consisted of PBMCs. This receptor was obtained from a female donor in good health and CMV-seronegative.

The CDR3 sequence: CASSLQGYSGANVLTF. As DNA, the CDR3 is TGTGCCAGCAGCCTACAGGGTTACTCTGGGGCCAACGTCCTGACTTTC. The rearrangement links TRBV7-8 to TRBJ2-6; weak D call: TRBD1 (6 bases). Germline values: CDR1 SGHVS, CDR2 FQNEAQ. CDR3 length: 16 residues. Trimming stripped 5 bases from V and 0 bases from J, with 11 bases between.